These 8 T cell receptor beta chains were sequenced from one sample in a study of OX40 agonist ivuxolimab in advanced cancers. Libraries were built with the immunoSEQ multiplex PCR assay. TCRdb re-hosts the immuneACCESS table, in-frame sequences only. Its copies lack some clones; in the studies checked, an unresolved V gene accounts for under half of them, and the cause for the rest is not known. This sample lists roughly 80,000 clones; 86% were detected once. Jointly, the top ten make up approximately 2% of the sample. Sequencing used CD4+ or CD8+ T cells sorted from blood, obtained in a trial of the OX40 agonist ivuxolimab. The receptors originated from an adult with an advanced solid tumor such as melanoma, head and neck, liver or kidney cancer.

This rearrangement joins TRBV27 to TRBJ2-3; 16 bases agree with TRBD2. Germline CDR1 and CDR2: MNHEY and SMNVEV (reference sequence). This CDR3 has 18 residues. V gave up 6 bases and J gave up 2 bases; unmatched junction bases: 8. CDR3 DNA sequence: TGTGCCAGCAGAACGGGGACTAGCGGGAGGGCGAACACAGATACGCAGTATTTT. Translated: CASRTGTSGRANTDTQYF.

The count of this clone is one. This rearrangement joins TRBV19 to TRBJ1-1; no reliable D call. There are 15 residues in the CDR3. Germline-derived CDR1 and CDR2 are LNHDA and SQIVND (reference sequence). V shed 7 bases and J shed 0 bases, with 15 bases lying between them. The CDR3 region is CASTSTAVMNTEAFF. CDR3 in DNA: TGTGCCAGTACCTCTACGGCAGTCATGAACACTGAAGCTTTCTTT.

This sequence joins TRBV7-6 and TRBJ2-1; weak D call: TRBD2 (7 bases). Germline V gene lookup returns CDR1 SGHVS and CDR2 FNYEAQ. V was trimmed by 1 base and J by 13 bases, leaving 14 bases between them. CDR3 length: 13 amino acids. The CDR3 loop reads CASSLGGAGAQFF. As DNA, the CDR3 is TGTGCCAGCAGCTTAGGGGGCGCGGGGGCCCAGTTCTTC.

The rearrangement uses TRBV5-1 and TRBJ2-6; D gene unclear. Looked up from germline, CDR1 is SGHRS and CDR2 is YFSETQ. The V and J ends lost 2 bases and 2 bases respectively, with 5 bases between them. This CDR3 is 14 amino acids long. In nucleotides, the CDR3 is TGCGCCAGCAGCTTTAGGGCTGGGGCCAACGTCCTGACTTTC. This encodes CASSFRAGANVLTF.

This chain joins TRBV2 and TRBJ2-1, with D possibly matching TRBD2 (6 bases). The CDR3 has 14 amino acids. V was trimmed by 4 bases and J by 9 bases, leaving 16 bases between them. Germline-derived CDR1 and CDR2 are SNHLY and FYNNEI. The CDR3 region is CASSVGSRGSEQFF. For the CDR3, the DNA is TGTGCCAGCAGTGTGGGGTCCCGGGGGAGTGAGCAGTTCTTC.

The chain employs TRBV7-9 and TRBJ1-1; D gene uncertain. This CDR3 is 14 amino acids long. With 5 bases removed from V and 4 bases from J, the gap between germline ends came to 14 bases. From germline, CDR1 is SEHNR and CDR2 FQNEAQ (reference sequence). The CDR3 sequence: CASSPGRDFTEAFF. In DNA form, the CDR3 reads TGTGCCAGCAGCCCTGGGAGGGATTTCACTGAAGCTTTCTTT.

The V call is TRBV6-5, the J call TRBJ2-7, with 7 bases identical to TRBD1. CDR1 MNHEY and CDR2 SVGAGI come from the germline V gene. Trimming took 5 bases from V and 2 from J; bases not matched to a gene: 9. The CDR3 totals 15 residues. CDR3 sequence: CASSLQGTPTYEQYF. The CDR3 DNA reads TGTGCCAGCAGTCTACAGGGGACCCCAACCTACGAGCAGTACTTC.

V gene TRBV6-5 combines with J gene TRBJ2-7, with D tentatively TRBD1 or TRBD2 (6 bases each). The CDR3 covers 13 residues. Germline CDR1 reads MNHEY; CDR2 reads SVGAGI. V dropped 6 bases and J dropped 1 base, with 10 bases sitting between them. In nucleotides, the CDR3 is TGTGCCAGCAGGGAAGGGGGGTCCTACGAGCAGTACTTC. This translates into CASREGGSYEQYF.